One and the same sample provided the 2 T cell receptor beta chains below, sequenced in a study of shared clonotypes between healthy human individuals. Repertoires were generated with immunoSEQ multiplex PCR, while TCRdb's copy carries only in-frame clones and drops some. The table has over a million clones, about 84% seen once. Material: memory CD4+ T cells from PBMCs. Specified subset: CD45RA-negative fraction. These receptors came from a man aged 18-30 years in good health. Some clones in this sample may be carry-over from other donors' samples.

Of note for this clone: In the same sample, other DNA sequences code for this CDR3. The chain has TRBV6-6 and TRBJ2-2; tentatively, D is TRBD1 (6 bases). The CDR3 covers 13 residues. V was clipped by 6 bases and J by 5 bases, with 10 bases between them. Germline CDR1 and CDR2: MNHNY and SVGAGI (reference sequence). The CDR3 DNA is TGTGCCAGCAGCCTTAGGGGGACCGGGGAGCTGTTTTTT. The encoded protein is CASSLRGTGELFF.

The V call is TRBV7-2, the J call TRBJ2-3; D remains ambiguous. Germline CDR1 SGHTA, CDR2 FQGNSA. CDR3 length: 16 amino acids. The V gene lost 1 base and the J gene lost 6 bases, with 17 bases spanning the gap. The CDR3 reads CASSLGFRDILDTQYF. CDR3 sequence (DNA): TGTGCCAGCAGCTTAGGGTTTAGAGACATTCTCGATACGCAGTATTTT. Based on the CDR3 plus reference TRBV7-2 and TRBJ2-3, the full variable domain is GAGVSQSPSNKVTEKGKDVELRCDPISGHTALYWYRQSLGQGLEFLIYFQGNSAPDKSGLPSDRFSAERTGGSVSTLTIQRTQQEDSAVYLCASSLGFRDILDTQYFGPGTRLTVL.